Shown below are 8 T cell receptor beta chains from a single sample sequenced in a study of blood T cell repertoires in COVID-19. Produced via immunoSEQ multiplex PCR; TCRdb's table is partial and in-frame only. This sample carries 300,000 or so clones, more than 85% of them seen once, and the ten largest clones take 2.2%. Sequenced material: peripheral blood. The source is a woman under 40 with COVID-19, enrolled during active disease.

The chain uses TRBV3-1 (or the pseudogene TRBV3-2) and TRBJ2-1; 10 bases match TRBD2. This CDR3 is 18 amino acids long. The V and J ends lost 1 base and 3 bases, in that order; junction bases with no gene match: 9. Germline lookup yields CDR1 LGHDT and CDR2 YNNKEL (reference sequence). CDR3 in DNA: TGTGCCAGCAGCCAAGCCCGAGTAGCGGGAGGCGGCTACAATGAGCAGTTCTTC. Protein product: CASSQARVAGGGYNEQFF.

V gene TRBV28 combines with J gene TRBJ2-7; the match to TRBD2 covers 9 bases. CDR3 length equals 14 residues. CDR1 and CDR2 from the germline V gene are MDHEN and SYDVKM. Trimming took 7 bases from V and 0 from J; bases not matched to a gene: 4. Here the CDR3 reads CASISSGDSYEQYF. The CDR3 region has the DNA TGTGCCAGCATCTCTAGCGGGGACTCCTACGAGCAGTACTTC.

The V call is TRBV24-1, the J call TRBJ1-1, with no clear D. V lost 7 bases and J lost 3, with 11 bases in between. CDR1 KGHDR and CDR2 SFDVKD come from the germline V gene. The CDR3 has 13 residues. The CDR3 loop reads CATRVRVDTEAFF. The CDR3 DNA sequence: TGTGCCACCAGGGTCCGGGTGGACACTGAAGCTTTCTTT.

V and J are TRBV6-5 and TRBJ2-7; 14 bases line up with TRBD2. The CDR3 loop spans 15 amino acids. CDR1 and CDR2 from the germline V gene are MNHEY and SVGAGI. J was trimmed by 2 bases and V by 6 bases; bases with no gene match: 3. The CDR3 DNA follows: TGTGCCAGCAGGGCGACTAGCGGGAGGGCCTACGAGCAGTACTTC. Translation gives CASRATSGRAYEQYF.

The rearrangement links TRBV13 to TRBJ1-1; possible D gene TRBD1, 5 bases. CDR3 length: 13 residues. V shed 6 bases and J shed 2 bases, with 10 bases lying between them. Germline CDR1 is PRHDT and CDR2 is FYEKMQ (reference sequence). This CDR3 is CASRTGLNTEAFF. The DNA for the CDR3 is TGTGCCAGCAGAACAGGATTAAACACTGAAGCTTTCTTT.

This chain links TRBV2 with TRBJ1-6, with 7 bases fitting TRBD1. The V segment lost 5 bases and the J segment 0 bases; nucleotides outside the gene matches: 4. CDR3 length: 16 amino acids. The germline CDR1 and CDR2 sequences are SNHLY and FYNNEI. The CDR3 loop is CASSQDRSSYNSPLHF. CDR3 DNA: TGTGCCAGCAGTCAGGACAGGAGCTCCTATAATTCACCCCTCCACTTT. Full variable domain (rest looked up from reference TRBV2 and TRBJ1-6): EPEVTQTPSHQVTQMGQEVILRCVPISNHLYFYWYRQILGQKVEFLVSFYNNEISEKSEIFDDQFSVERPDGSNFTLKIRSTKLEDSAMYFCASSQDRSSYNSPLHFGNGTRLTVT.

The chain couples TRBV27 to TRBJ2-3, with D maybe TRBD2 (5 bases). This CDR3 comprises 19 residues. CDR1 is MNHEY, CDR2 SMNVEV, per germline (reference sequence). The V and J ends lost 3 bases and 5 bases respectively, with 27 bases between them. The DNA of the CDR3 is TGTGCCAGCAGTTTGAGACTCAAGATAGACGGGATAACCGGAGATACGCAGTATTTT. Protein: CASSLRLKIDGITGDTQYF.

This chain links TRBV25-1 with TRBJ2-5; possible D gene TRBD1, 5 bases. Germline CDR1 MGHDK, CDR2 SYGVNS. The germline V and J ends were trimmed by 5 bases and 4 bases, with 8 bases remaining between them. The CDR3 totals 12 residues. CDR3 nucleotides: TGTGCCAGCAGTCTTAGGGGAGAGACCCAGTACTTC. As protein: CASSLRGETQYF.